These 24 T cell receptor beta chains originate from one sample sequenced in a study of T cells after yellow fever vaccination. TCRdb itself ran the 5' RACE reads through MiXCR, one entry per CDR3 protein. The sample shows over 150,000 distinct CDR3 sequences, about 6% of them seen only once. Sequenced here: CD4+ T cells sorted from PBMCs, sampled on the day of the first yellow fever vaccination. Receptor source: a man between 18 and 29 years old who received the YFV17D yellow fever vaccine.

The rearrangement joins TRBV18 to TRBJ1-5, with a tentative D call TRBD1 (5 bases). CDR1 and CDR2 from the germline V gene are KGHSH and LQKENI. V lost 6 bases and J 5 bases, leaving 11 bases between the germline ends. CDR3 length: 13 amino acids. The CDR3 DNA sequence: TGTGCCAGCTCGGCAGGGCGTGATCAGCCCCAGCATTTT. It encodes CASSAGRDQPQHF.

This sequence joins TRBV5-1 and TRBJ2-5; 9 nucleotides line up with TRBD1. The germline V gene has CDR1 SGHRS and CDR2 YFSETQ. V gave up 10 bases and J gave up 7 bases; unmatched junction bases: 11. The CDR3 runs 13 residues. In DNA form, the CDR3 reads TGCGCCGGCATGGTGGGACAGGGTAGGACCCAGTACTTC. Protein product: CAGMVGQGRTQYF.

This clonotype was observed at least ten times. The chain uses TRBV12-3 or TRBV12-4 and TRBJ2-7; 7 bases are a match to TRBD1. CDR3 size: 14 residues. Trimming at V came to 5 bases and at J to 6 bases, leaving 10 bases not matched to a gene. The chain's CDR3 is CASSPRQGRAEQYF. The CDR3 region has the DNA TGTGCCAGCAGTCCCAGACAGGGAAGGGCCGAGCAGTACTTC.

At least ten counts were recorded for this clonotype. V is TRBV6-6 and J is TRBJ2-7; 7 bases align to TRBD2. The trim removed 6 bases at V and 3 bases at J, leaving 5 bases unmatched. Germline CDR1 reads MNHNY; CDR2 reads SVGAGI (reference sequence). The CDR3 covers 13 residues. CDR3: CASSRLAGYEQYV. Written as DNA, the CDR3 is TGTGCCAGCAGCCGACTAGCAGGCTACGAGCAGTACGTC.

The J gene is TRBJ1-1, the V gene TRBV11-2; 8 bases match TRBD1. The ends lost 1 base at V and 5 bases at J; junction bases unmatched: 9. Per the germline V gene, CDR1 is SGHAT and CDR2 is FQNNGV. The length of the CDR3 is 16 residues. The DNA of the CDR3 is TGTGCCAGCAGCTTAGGCGGACAGGGCGTATGGACTGAAGCTTTCTTT. Translating it yields CASSLGGQGVWTEAFF.

In its sample, this clonotype was seen many times. V gene TRBV10-3 combines with J gene TRBJ2-7, with TRBD2 matching 7 bases. The V gene end was trimmed by 6 bases and the J gene end by 6 bases; junction bases not matched to a gene: 2. CDR3 length equals 11 residues. Germline V gene lookup returns CDR1 ENHRY and CDR2 SYGVKD. CDR3 DNA: TGTGCCATCAGGGGGGGGATCGAGCAGTACTTC. Its translation is CAIRGGIEQYF.

This clonotype was detected ten times or more. This chain links TRBV2 with TRBJ2-1; 8 nucleotides match TRBD2. This CDR3 is 15 amino acids long. V lost 8 bases, J lost 8 bases, and 14 bases stayed unmatched. Germline CDR1 is SNHLY and CDR2 is FYNNEI. The CDR3 DNA sequence: TGTGCCAGCGAAATCCCGGGACTAGGTATCGATGAGCAGTTCTTC. Translating it yields CASEIPGLGIDEQFF.

This clonotype was seen only a few times. V is TRBV5-1 and J is TRBJ2-5, with TRBD2 matching over 7 bases. Germline CDR1 reads SGHRS; CDR2 reads YFSETQ. Unmatched junction bases numbered 8, after V lost 1 base and J lost 2 bases. This CDR3 comprises 16 residues. The CDR3 DNA reads TGCGCCAGCAGCTTGAGTCTTGACGGGGGGCAAGAGACCCAGTACTTC. Translated, it gives CASSLSLDGGQETQYF.

V is TRBV20-1 and J is TRBJ1-5, with 10 bases matching TRBD1. Germline loops: CDR1 DFQATT, CDR2 SNEGSKA (reference sequence). The CDR3 length is 13 residues. Unmatched junction bases numbered 6, after V lost 6 bases and J lost 7 bases. CDR3 bases: TGCAGTGCCGGGGACAGGGGTGGCCAGCCCCAGCATTTT. Protein: CSAGDRGGQPQHF.

This clonotype was observed at least ten times. The chain has TRBV5-1 and TRBJ2-3; 8 bases are shared with TRBD1. The CDR3 is 16 residues long. Germline-derived CDR1 and CDR2 are SGHRS and YFSETQ. Germline trimming cut 4 bases from V and 0 bases from J; bases unmatched to any gene: 7. The CDR3 nucleotides are TGCGCCAGCAGCGTGGTCGGGACAGGAAGCACAGATACGCAGTATTTT. This codes for CASSVVGTGSTDTQYF.

The J gene is TRBJ1-2, the V gene TRBV4-2; D not certain. This CDR3 contains 13 residues. V lost 0 bases, J lost 7 bases, and 9 bases lay in between. Looked up from germline, CDR1 is LGHNA and CDR2 is YNFKEQ. In nucleotides, the CDR3 is TGTGCCAGCAGCCAAGAGGGAAAAGGTGGCTACACCTTC. This codes for CASSQEGKGGYTF.

This clonotype was observed a few times. V usage is TRBV19 and J usage is TRBJ1-5, with a tentative D call TRBD1 (5 bases). This CDR3 spans 12 amino acids. Looked up from germline, CDR1 is LNHDA and CDR2 is SQIVND (reference sequence). V lost 5 bases and J lost 6, with 8 bases in between. The CDR3 region is CASSWGVQPQHF. CDR3 nucleotide sequence: TGTGCCAGTAGTTGGGGGGTTCAGCCCCAGCATTTT.

This clonotype was detected ten times or more. This chain links TRBV12-3 or TRBV12-4 with TRBJ1-1; 11 nucleotides match TRBD1. CDR3 size: 16 residues. V was pared by 5 bases and J by 5 bases, with 10 bases of the junction left unmatched. The CDR3: CASSPDRGRWDTEAFF. The CDR3 nucleotides read TGTGCCAGCAGTCCGGACAGGGGGCGATGGGATACTGAAGCTTTCTTT.

About this clonotype itself: A read error may explain this, as a much larger clone is one base away. V gene TRBV11-2 combines with J gene TRBJ2-2, with TRBD2 identical over 13 bases. The germline V gene has CDR1 SGHAT and CDR2 FQNNGV. The V segment lost 5 bases and the J segment 7 bases; nucleotides outside the gene matches: 16. The CDR3 totals 19 residues. In DNA form, the CDR3 reads TGTGCCAGCAGCCTAGGGACGGGACTAGCGGGACGACGGGGCGGGGAGCTGTTTTTT. As protein: CASSLGTGLAGRRGGELFF.

This clonotype occurred many times. The J gene is TRBJ2-3, the V gene TRBV29-1; possible D gene TRBD1, 6 bases. The CDR3 sequence is 13 residues long. Germline V CDR1 and CDR2: SQVTM, ANQGSEA. The V gene lost 6 bases and the J gene lost 0 bases, with 10 bases spanning the gap. CDR3 sequence (DNA): TGCAGCGTCCTGGACAGAAGCACAGATACGCAGTATTTT. Translation gives CSVLDRSTDTQYF.

At least ten counts were recorded for this clonotype. The chain carries TRBV3-1 and TRBJ1-3; 12 bases are a match to TRBD1. With V trimmed by 2 bases and J by 8 bases, 7 bases remained unmatched. The germline V gene encodes CDR1 LGHDT and CDR2 YNNKEL (reference sequence). The CDR3 extends over 16 amino acids. CDR3 amino acids: CASSQPSGQGAYTIYF. CDR3 in DNA: TGTGCCAGCAGCCAACCCTCGGGACAGGGGGCCTACACCATATATTTT.

This clonotype showed up many times. The rearrangement uses TRBV7-2 and TRBJ2-5; 9 bases are shared with TRBD1. V was pared by 2 bases and J by 4 bases, with 5 bases of the junction left unmatched. Germline-derived CDR1 and CDR2 are SGHTA and FQGNSA. The CDR3 is 15 residues long. The CDR3 DNA follows: TGTGCCAGCAGCTTACAGGACAGGGGCGGAGAGACCCAGTACTTC. Translated, it gives CASSLQDRGGETQYF.

This clonotype was counted many times. The V call is TRBV9, the J call TRBJ2-5; D remains ambiguous. This CDR3 has 13 residues. Germline loops: CDR1 SGDLS, CDR2 YYNGEE. The V end lost 3 bases, the J end lost 6 bases, and 12 bases lay between the germline ends. CDR3 sequence reads: CASSGSELQTQYF. The CDR3 region has the DNA TGTGCCAGCAGCGGATCCGAGCTCCAGACCCAGTACTTC.

This clonotype was counted only a few times. CDR3 loop: CASSYSTRGGYTF. CDR3 coding DNA: TGTGCCAGCAGTTACTCGACCAGGGGAGGCTACACCTTC. The chain carries TRBV6-5 and TRBJ1-2, with D perhaps TRBD1 (6 bases). Germline values: CDR1 MNHEY, CDR2 SVGAGI. The CDR3 covers 13 residues. V lost 0 bases to trimming and J lost 8 bases, with 10 bases between them.

The chain carries TRBV12-3 or TRBV12-4 and TRBJ1-5; TRBD1 is a possible D gene (5 bases). The CDR3 is made up of 14 amino acids. V dropped 1 base and J dropped 7 bases, with 11 bases sitting between them. The CDR3 region is CASSLVGGRQPQHF. In nucleotides, the CDR3 is TGTGCCAGCAGTTTAGTCGGGGGTCGCCAGCCCCAGCATTTT.

This clonotype was counted many times. The gene calls are TRBV7-2 and TRBJ2-7; 8 nucleotides match TRBD1. This CDR3 is built from 15 residues. Trimming cost V 10 bases and J 3 bases; bases outside gene matches: 14. Germline CDR1 SGHTA, CDR2 FQGNSA. The CDR3 region has the DNA TGTGCCACAACCCCAACTGCTGGACAGGGCTACGAGCAGTACTTC. It codes for CATTPTAGQGYEQYF.

This clonotype has at least ten counts. CDR3 loop: CASTLRGGSYEQYF. In nucleotides, the CDR3 is TGTGCCAGCACCCTAAGGGGGGGCTCCTACGAGCAGTACTTC. This sequence joins TRBV27 and TRBJ2-7; TRBD2 is a possible D gene (7 bases). This CDR3 has 14 residues. Germline-derived CDR1 and CDR2 are MNHEY and SMNVEV (reference sequence). The V gene lost 7 bases and the J gene lost 0 bases, with 13 bases spanning the gap.

This clonotype was seen only a few times. The V gene is TRBV6-2 or TRBV6-3, the J gene TRBJ2-3; 7 positions match TRBD2. The CDR3 runs to 12 residues. The V gene end was trimmed by 8 bases and the J gene end by 5 bases; junction bases not matched to a gene: 4. The germline V gene encodes CDR1 MNHEY and CDR2 SVGEGT. CDR3 loop: CASGRVQDTQYF. CDR3 bases: TGTGCCAGCGGGAGGGTCCAAGATACGCAGTATTTT.

In this sample, this clonotype turned up a few times. The rearrangement joins TRBV11-2 to TRBJ2-7; 13 bases agree with TRBD2. Germline CDR1 and CDR2: SGHAT and FQNNGV. The trim removed 6 bases at V and 0 bases at J, leaving 5 bases unmatched. This CDR3 is built from 16 residues. The CDR3 sequence is CASRGLAGENSYEQYF. DNA of the CDR3: TGTGCCAGCAGAGGACTAGCGGGGGAGAACTCCTACGAGCAGTACTTC.